The 27 T cell receptor beta chains presented below share a single source sample, sequenced in a study of blood T cell repertoires in COVID-19. TCRdb's table, derived via immunoSEQ multiplex PCR, lists solely in-frame clones and lacks some. This sample has about 350,000 clones, with 87% found just once. The source material was PBMCs or T cells enriched from blood (not recorded which). These receptors originate from a woman in her thirties who had recovered from COVID-19.

The chain employs TRBV13 and TRBJ1-5, with unresolved D. This CDR3 has 15 residues. Trimming pared 0 bases from V and 2 bases from J, leaving 8 bases between. The germline V gene has CDR1 PRHDT and CDR2 FYEKMQ (reference sequence). Here the CDR3 reads CASSLGAKGNQPQHF. The DNA of the CDR3 is TGTGCCAGCAGCTTAGGGGCCAAAGGCAATCAGCCCCAGCATTTT.

This chain links TRBV29-1 with TRBJ1-3; the D gene is possibly TRBD1 (6 bases). The CDR3 covers 14 residues. Germline CDR1 SQVTM, CDR2 ANQGSEA. Trimming pared 7 bases from V and 2 bases from J, leaving 15 bases between. CDR3 residues: CSAMIQGTGNTIYF. DNA of the CDR3: TGCAGCGCCATGATTCAGGGGACTGGAAACACCATATATTTT.

On this clone: Other DNA sequences of this sample code for an identical CDR3. This chain uses TRBV5-1 with TRBJ1-2, with TRBD1 as a possible D gene (6 bases). This CDR3 contains 12 residues. Germline CDR1 SGHRS, CDR2 YFSETQ. Trimming shortened V by 0 bases and J by 8 bases, and 8 bases separated the two germline ends. The CDR3 nucleotides read TGCGCCAGCAGCTTGGACAGGGACGGCTACACCTTC. Translated: CASSLDRDGYTF.

This chain connects TRBV5-1 to TRBJ1-1, with a possible D match to TRBD1 (5 bases). V lost 4 bases and J lost 0, with 13 bases in between. The germline CDR1 and CDR2 sequences are SGHRS and YFSETQ. The CDR3 sequence is 15 residues long. DNA of the CDR3: TGCGCCAGCAGCAAAGACTCAGGGATGAACACTGAAGCTTTCTTT. This gives the protein CASSKDSGMNTEAFF.

This CDR3 is CASSPPAAGGKSYEQYF. The CDR3 DNA follows: TGTGCCAGCTCACCACCTGCAGCGGGGGGGAAGTCCTACGAGCAGTACTTC. The chain joins TRBV18 to TRBJ2-7, with 10 bases that match TRBD2. The CDR3 has 17 amino acids. V gave up 0 bases and J gave up 1 base; unmatched junction bases: 6. The germline V gene has CDR1 KGHSH and CDR2 LQKENI.

V is TRBV2 and J is TRBJ2-1, with D uncertain. V was clipped by 6 bases and J by 3 bases, with 9 bases between them. Germline CDR1 SNHLY, CDR2 FYNNEI. This CDR3 contains 13 residues. DNA of the CDR3: TGTGCCAGCAGGCAGGTACACTACAATGAGCAGTTCTTC. Translating gives CASRQVHYNEQFF.

The V and J genes are TRBV18 and TRBJ1-2, with 7 positions matching TRBD1. V was clipped by 6 bases and J by 2 bases; unmatched bases: 12. The germline gives CDR1 KGHSH, CDR2 LQKENI. CDR3 length: 16 amino acids. As DNA, the CDR3 is TGTGCCAGCTCTCTCACCGACAGGGATCCCAACTATGGCTACACCTTC. This gives the protein CASSLTDRDPNYGYTF.

The chain uses TRBV5-1 and TRBJ2-7; TRBD1 might be the D (5 bases). Per the germline V gene, CDR1 is SGHRS and CDR2 is YFSETQ. Between the trimmed V and J ends, which lost 1 base and 6 bases, there was a span of 11 bases. The CDR3 has 13 amino acids. CDR3 DNA sequence: TGCGCCAGCAGCTTGACAGGTATTGGCGAGCAGTACTTC. Translation gives CASSLTGIGEQYF.

CDR3 sequence: CASSLGQEGIYF. The CDR3 DNA sequence: TGTGCCAGCAGCCTCGGACAGGAAGGAATCTACTTC. The rearrangement joins TRBV12-3 or TRBV12-4 to TRBJ2-7, with 7 bases lining up with TRBD1. This CDR3 has 12 residues. With V trimmed by 6 bases and J by 13 bases, 12 bases remained unmatched.

This sequence joins TRBV28 and TRBJ1-4, with TRBD1 matching 10 bases. The CDR3 has 15 residues. CDR1 is MDHEN and CDR2 is SYDVKM in the germline V gene. The ends lost 5 bases at V and 8 bases at J; junction bases unmatched: 8. The CDR3 here is CASSPPGTGDEKLFF. The CDR3 DNA reads as TGTGCCAGCAGTCCACCCGGGACAGGGGACGAAAAACTGTTTTTT.

V usage is TRBV5-1 and J usage is TRBJ1-6; 9 nucleotides align to TRBD1. The germline gives CDR1 SGHRS, CDR2 YFSETQ. The CDR3 has 15 residues. V was clipped by 3 bases and J by 7 bases; unmatched bases: 5. Here the CDR3 reads CASSSGQGRNSPLHF. DNA of the CDR3: TGCGCCAGCAGCTCCGGACAGGGGAGGAATTCACCCCTCCACTTT.

The rearrangement uses TRBV5-1 and TRBJ1-1, with TRBD1 as a possible D gene (5 bases). This CDR3 has 13 residues. With 3 bases removed from V and 6 bases from J, the gap between germline ends came to 12 bases. Germline V gene data show CDR1 as SGHRS and CDR2 as YFSETQ. DNA of the CDR3: TGCGCCAGCAGCTCACTTCCAGGGTCTGAAGCTTTCTTT. This codes for CASSSLPGSEAFF.

V and J are TRBV28 and TRBJ2-1, with D maybe TRBD2 (5 bases). Trimming removed 2 bases at V and 10 bases at J, with 15 bases between. The germline V gene has CDR1 MDHEN and CDR2 SYDVKM. This CDR3 is 14 amino acids long. This CDR3 is CASSLALASGEQFF. The CDR3 DNA is TGTGCCAGCAGTTTAGCTCTAGCCTCGGGGGAGCAGTTCTTC.

This clone has only one observation. The J gene is TRBJ2-1, the V gene TRBV18, with 10 bases identical to TRBD2. Germline-derived CDR1 and CDR2 are KGHSH and LQKENI. This CDR3 contains 16 residues. The ends lost 0 bases at V and 2 bases at J; junction bases unmatched: 1. In DNA, the CDR3 is TGTGCCAGCTCACCACCCGGGACTAGCGCCTACAATGAGCAGTTCTTC. This gives the protein CASSPPGTSAYNEQFF.

Comment on this clone: The junction and the germline gene differ at one end; a read error may be behind it. V usage is TRBV7-7 and J usage is TRBJ2-2; no reliable D call. Germline V CDR1 and CDR2: SSHAT, FNYEAQ (reference sequence). This CDR3 is 15 amino acids long. CDR3 coding DNA: TGTGCTAGCAGCTTATACTATGGGAACACCGGGGAGCTGTTTTTT. Residues: CASSLYYGNTGELFF.

This chain uses TRBV29-1 with TRBJ1-6, with a tentative D call TRBD1 (6 bases). The V gene's germline CDR1 is SQVTM and CDR2 ANQGSEA. The CDR3 covers 13 residues. The V end was cut by 2 bases, the J end by 6 bases, with 8 bases between. Written as DNA, the CDR3 is TGCAGCGTTGAACTGGACAGTAATTCACCCCTCCACTTT. Its translation is CSVELDSNSPLHF.

This CDR3 reads CASSLSNSGNTIYF. The CDR3 DNA is TGTGCCAGCAGCTTGAGTAATTCTGGAAACACCATATATTTT. The V call is TRBV6-2 or TRBV6-3, the J call TRBJ1-3; D uncertain. The CDR3 consists of 14 residues. Germline V gene data show CDR1 as MNHEY and CDR2 as SVGEGT. V lost 6 bases, J lost 1 base, and 10 bases lay in between.

V usage is TRBV5-1 and J usage is TRBJ2-7; 8 bases line up with TRBD1. This CDR3 has 16 residues. J lost 1 base, V lost 3 bases, and 9 bases had no gene match. CDR1 and CDR2 from the germline V gene are SGHRS and YFSETQ. The CDR3 DNA sequence: TGCGCCAGCAGCTCCCATCCGGGACAGGCATCCTACGAGCAGTACTTC. Protein product: CASSSHPGQASYEQYF.

The J gene is TRBJ1-2, the V gene TRBV29-1, with D uncertain. Trimming stripped 3 bases from V and 4 bases from J, with 15 bases between. The CDR3 is 14 residues long. Germline V lookup: CDR1 SQVTM, CDR2 ANQGSEA. The CDR3: CSVEAPMTGYGYTF. The CDR3 DNA reads as TGCAGCGTTGAGGCCCCGATGACGGGCTATGGCTACACCTTC.

CDR3 in DNA: TGTGCCAGCAGCCAAGCGGCAGGGGGGCATCTGGACACCTTC. It is translated as CASSQAAGGHLDTF. This chain joins TRBV3-1 (or the pseudogene TRBV3-2) and TRBJ1-2; 7 bases fit TRBD1. V was pared by 1 base and J by 12 bases, with 11 bases of the junction left unmatched. The CDR3 has 14 amino acids. Germline V CDR1 and CDR2: LGHDT, YNNKEL (reference sequence).

The CDR3 DNA follows: TGTGCCAGCAGCCGGACTAGCGGGGGGTTCAGGGAGACCCAGTACTTC. Residues: CASSRTSGGFRETQYF. The genes are TRBV7-9 and TRBJ2-5; 14 nucleotides line up with TRBD2. The CDR3 length is 16 residues. The junction had 7 bases not matched to a gene; V was cut back by 5 bases and J by 5 bases. CDR1 SEHNR and CDR2 FQNEAQ come from the germline V gene (reference sequence). Full variable domain (outside the CDR3, taken from reference TRBV7-9 and TRBJ2-5): DTGVSQNPRHKITKRGQNVTFRCDPISEHNRLYWYRQTLGQGPEFLTYFQNEAQLEKSRLLSDRFSAERPKGSFSTLEIQRTEQGDSAMYLCASSRTSGGFRETQYFGPGTRLLVL.

The rearrangement uses TRBV6-5 and TRBJ2-7; 7 bases map to TRBD2. The V gene end was trimmed by 0 bases and the J gene end by 1 base; junction bases not matched to a gene: 6. Germline V gives CDR1 MNHEY, CDR2 SVGAGI. This CDR3 region has 16 residues. CDR3 sequence: CASSYSRRGVSYEQYF. The DNA of the CDR3 is TGTGCCAGCAGTTACTCCCGACGGGGGGTATCCTACGAGCAGTACTTC.

The chain employs TRBV6-6 and TRBJ2-3; TRBD2 matches at 13 bases. Germline CDR1 and CDR2: MNHNY and SVGAGI (reference sequence). After removal of 7 bases from V and 3 bases from J, the junction contained 4 bases not matched to a gene. The CDR3 is made up of 15 amino acids. CDR3 nucleotide sequence: TGTGCCAGCACCCTGACTAGCGGGGGGACAGATACGCAGTATTTT. It yields the protein CASTLTSGGTDTQYF.

The V and J genes are TRBV10-3 and TRBJ1-5; tentatively, D is TRBD1 (6 bases). This CDR3 has 15 residues. Per the germline V gene, CDR1 is ENHRY and CDR2 is SYGVKD. V was shortened by 6 bases and J by 0 bases, with 12 bases between the two germline ends. This CDR3 reads CAISDGQYSNQPQHF. The DNA of the CDR3 is TGTGCCATCAGCGACGGACAGTATAGCAATCAGCCCCAGCATTTT.

The chain uses TRBV2 and TRBJ1-4; unclear D gene. Germline CDR1 reads SNHLY; CDR2 reads FYNNEI. Trimming left V 8 bases short and J 7 bases short, with 17 bases between. The CDR3 contains 14 residues. The CDR3 DNA is TGTGCCAGCCGAGGCAAGGTCTCCATTGAAAAACTGTTTTTT. Protein product: CASRGKVSIEKLFF. The full variable domain, in which reference TRBV2 and TRBJ1-4 provide the parts outside the CDR3, is EPEVTQTPSHQVTQMGQEVILRCVPISNHLYFYWYRQILGQKVEFLVSFYNNEISEKSEIFDDQFSVERPDGSNFTLKIRSTKLEDSAMYFCASRGKVSIEKLFFGSGTQLSVL.

This chain connects TRBV18 to TRBJ2-1; 10 bases align to TRBD2. Germline CDR1 KGHSH, CDR2 LQKENI. The CDR3 has 16 residues. With 1 base clipped from V and 6 bases from J, the junction kept 6 bases outside the gene matches. The DNA for the CDR3 is TGTGCCAGCTCACCACTGCTAGCGGGAGCGGGCAATGAGCAGTTCTTC. It is translated as CASSPLLAGAGNEQFF.

The V and J genes are TRBV7-6 and TRBJ2-6; perhaps TRBD1 as D (6 bases). Germline V lookup: CDR1 SGHVS, CDR2 FNYEAQ. CDR3 length equals 15 residues. V lost 5 bases, J lost 1 base, and 9 bases lay in between. The CDR3 is CASSPGVSGANVLTF. DNA of the CDR3: TGTGCCAGCAGCCCAGGGGTTTCTGGGGCCAACGTCCTGACTTTC.